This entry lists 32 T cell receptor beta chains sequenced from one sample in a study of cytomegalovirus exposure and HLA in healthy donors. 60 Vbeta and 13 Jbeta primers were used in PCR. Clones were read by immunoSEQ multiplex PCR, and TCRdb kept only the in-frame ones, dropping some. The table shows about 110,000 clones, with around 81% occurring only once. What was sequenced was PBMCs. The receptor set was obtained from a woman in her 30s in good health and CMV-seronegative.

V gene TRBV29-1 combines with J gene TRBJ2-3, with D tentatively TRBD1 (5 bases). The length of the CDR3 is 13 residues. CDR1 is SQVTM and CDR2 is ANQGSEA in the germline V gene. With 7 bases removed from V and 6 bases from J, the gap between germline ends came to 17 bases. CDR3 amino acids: CSAEKPPGDTQYF. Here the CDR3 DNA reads TGCAGCGCCGAAAAGCCTCCAGGGGATACGCAGTATTTT.

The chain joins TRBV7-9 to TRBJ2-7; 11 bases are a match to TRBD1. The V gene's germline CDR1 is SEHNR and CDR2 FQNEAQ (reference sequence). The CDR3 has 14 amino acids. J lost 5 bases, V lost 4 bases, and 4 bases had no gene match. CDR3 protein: CASSWTGGRDEQYF. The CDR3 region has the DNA TGTGCCAGCAGCTGGACAGGGGGCAGGGACGAGCAGTACTTC.

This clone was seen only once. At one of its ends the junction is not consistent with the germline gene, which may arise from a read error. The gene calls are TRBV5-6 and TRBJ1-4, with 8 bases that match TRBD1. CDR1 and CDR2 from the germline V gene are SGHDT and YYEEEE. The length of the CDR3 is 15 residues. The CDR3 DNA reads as TGTGCCAGCAGCGTTTTCGGACAGGGTTATGAGAAACTGTTTTTT. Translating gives CASSVFGQGYEKLFF.

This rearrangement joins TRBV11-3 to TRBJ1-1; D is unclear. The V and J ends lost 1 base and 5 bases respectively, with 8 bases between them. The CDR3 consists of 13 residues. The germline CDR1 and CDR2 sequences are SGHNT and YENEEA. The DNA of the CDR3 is TGTGCCAGCAGCTTAGCCCGGAGAACTGAAGCTTTCTTT. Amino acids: CASSLARRTEAFF.

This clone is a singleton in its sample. Here the CDR3 DNA reads TGTGCCAGCAGCTTGGTAGGGGGCAATCAGCCCCAGCATTTT. It specifies CASSLVGGNQPQHF. This chain uses TRBV5-5 with TRBJ1-5, with D tentatively TRBD1 (5 bases). The CDR3 runs to 14 residues. Germline CDR1 is SGHKS and CDR2 is YYEKEE (reference sequence). Trimming removed 0 bases at V and 2 bases at J, with 6 bases between.

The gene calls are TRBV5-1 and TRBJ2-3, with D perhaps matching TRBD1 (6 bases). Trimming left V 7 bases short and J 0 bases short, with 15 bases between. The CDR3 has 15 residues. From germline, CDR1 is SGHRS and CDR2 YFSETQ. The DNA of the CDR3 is TGCGCCAGCCAGAGACAGGACTTTAGCACAGATACGCAGTATTTT. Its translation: CASQRQDFSTDTQYF.

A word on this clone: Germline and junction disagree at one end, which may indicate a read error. The CDR3 sequence is CSSSWSTGSPSGKQFF. The CDR3 nucleotides are TGTTCCAGCAGCTGGTCGACAGGGAGCCCATCCGGAAAGCAGTTCTTC. The rearrangement joins TRBV7-9 to TRBJ2-1; 7 bases map to TRBD1. The CDR3 runs to 16 residues. The germline V gene encodes CDR1 SEHNR and CDR2 FQNEAQ (reference sequence).

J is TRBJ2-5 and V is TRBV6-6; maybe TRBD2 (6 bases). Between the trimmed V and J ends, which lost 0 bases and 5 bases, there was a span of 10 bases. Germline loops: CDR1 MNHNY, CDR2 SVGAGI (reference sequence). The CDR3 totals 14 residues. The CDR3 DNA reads TGTGCCAGCAGTTACTCACCGGCGGGGGAGACCCAGTACTTC. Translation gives CASSYSPAGETQYF.

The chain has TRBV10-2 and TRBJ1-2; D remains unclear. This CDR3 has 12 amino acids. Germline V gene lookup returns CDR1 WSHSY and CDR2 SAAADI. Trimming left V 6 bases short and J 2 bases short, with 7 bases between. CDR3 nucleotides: TGCGCCAGCAGCGCGGTAAACTATGGCTACACCTTC. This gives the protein CASSAVNYGYTF.

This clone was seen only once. The CDR3 reads CASSAGAGGSTGELFF. In DNA, the CDR3 is TGCGCCAGCAGCGCAGGAGCGGGAGGTAGCACCGGGGAGCTGTTTTTT. This chain links TRBV5-1 with TRBJ2-2; 9 bases map to TRBD2. This CDR3 comprises 16 residues. The germline CDR1 and CDR2 sequences are SGHRS and YFSETQ. V was pared by 4 bases and J by 4 bases, with 8 bases of the junction left unmatched.

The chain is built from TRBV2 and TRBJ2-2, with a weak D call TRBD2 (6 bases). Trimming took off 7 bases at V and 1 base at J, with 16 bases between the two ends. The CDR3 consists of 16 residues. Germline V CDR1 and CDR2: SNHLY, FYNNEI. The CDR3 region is CASTGDAGMNTGELFF. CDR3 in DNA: TGTGCCAGCACGGGAGATGCGGGAATGAACACCGGGGAGCTGTTTTTT.

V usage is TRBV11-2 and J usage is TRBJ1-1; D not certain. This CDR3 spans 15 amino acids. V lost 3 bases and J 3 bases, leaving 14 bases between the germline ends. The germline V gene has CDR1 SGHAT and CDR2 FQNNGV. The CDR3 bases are TGTGCCAGCAGCTTCCTAGACTTGGTGGACACTGAAGCTTTCTTT. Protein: CASSFLDLVDTEAFF.

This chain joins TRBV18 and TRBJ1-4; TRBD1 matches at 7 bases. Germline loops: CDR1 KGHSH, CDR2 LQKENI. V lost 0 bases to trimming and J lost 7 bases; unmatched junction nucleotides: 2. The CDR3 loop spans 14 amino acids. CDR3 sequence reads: CASSPPGGGEKLFF. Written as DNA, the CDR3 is TGTGCCAGCTCACCACCAGGGGGCGGTGAAAAACTGTTTTTT.

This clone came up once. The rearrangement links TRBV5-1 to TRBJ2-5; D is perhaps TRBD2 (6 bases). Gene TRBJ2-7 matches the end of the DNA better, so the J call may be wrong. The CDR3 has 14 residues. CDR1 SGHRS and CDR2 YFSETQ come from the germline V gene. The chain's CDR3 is CASSLSGVTYEQYF. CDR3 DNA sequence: TGCGCCAGCAGCTTGTCGGGAGTGACCTACGAGCAGTACTTC.

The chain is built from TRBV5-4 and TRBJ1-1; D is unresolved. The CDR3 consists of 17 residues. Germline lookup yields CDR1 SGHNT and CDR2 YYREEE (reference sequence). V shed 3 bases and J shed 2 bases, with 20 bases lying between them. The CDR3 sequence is CASSSGKSGVANTEAFF. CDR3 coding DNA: TGTGCCAGCAGCTCTGGTAAATCGGGAGTCGCTAACACTGAAGCTTTCTTT.

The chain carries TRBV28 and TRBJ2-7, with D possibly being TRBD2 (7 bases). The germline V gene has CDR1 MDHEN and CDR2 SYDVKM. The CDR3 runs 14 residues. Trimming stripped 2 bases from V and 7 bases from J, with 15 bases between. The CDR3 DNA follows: TGTGCCAGCAGTTTAGCCGGGGGGCTTGGGGAGCAGTACTTC. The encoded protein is CASSLAGGLGEQYF.

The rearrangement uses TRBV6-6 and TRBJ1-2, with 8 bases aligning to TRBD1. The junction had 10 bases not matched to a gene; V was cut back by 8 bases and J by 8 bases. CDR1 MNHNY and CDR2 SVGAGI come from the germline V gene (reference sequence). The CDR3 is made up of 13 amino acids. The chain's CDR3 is CASGDRGFNGYTF. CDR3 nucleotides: TGTGCCAGCGGCGACAGGGGTTTCAACGGCTACACCTTC.

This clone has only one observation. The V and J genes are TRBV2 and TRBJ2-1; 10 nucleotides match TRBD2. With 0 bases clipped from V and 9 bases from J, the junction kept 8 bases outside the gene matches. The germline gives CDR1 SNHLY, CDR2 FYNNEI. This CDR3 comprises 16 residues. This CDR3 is CASSEAGVLAGGEQFF. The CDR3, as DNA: TGTGCCAGCAGTGAAGCGGGTGTTTTAGCGGGAGGTGAGCAGTTCTTC.

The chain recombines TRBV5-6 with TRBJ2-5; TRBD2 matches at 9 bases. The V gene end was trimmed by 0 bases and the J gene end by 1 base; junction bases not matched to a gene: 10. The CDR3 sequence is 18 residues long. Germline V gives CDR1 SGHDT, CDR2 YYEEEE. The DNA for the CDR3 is TGTGCCAGCAGCTTGGTAGCGGGAGAGGTTTTAGGCCAAGAGACCCAGTACTTC. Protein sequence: CASSLVAGEVLGQETQYF.

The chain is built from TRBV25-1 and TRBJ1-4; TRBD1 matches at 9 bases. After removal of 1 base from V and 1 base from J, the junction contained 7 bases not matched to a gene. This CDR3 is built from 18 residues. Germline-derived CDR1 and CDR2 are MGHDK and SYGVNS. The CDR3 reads CASSEFGTGRGTNEKLFF. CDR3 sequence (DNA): TGTGCCAGCAGTGAATTCGGGACAGGGCGGGGAACTAATGAAAAACTGTTTTTT.

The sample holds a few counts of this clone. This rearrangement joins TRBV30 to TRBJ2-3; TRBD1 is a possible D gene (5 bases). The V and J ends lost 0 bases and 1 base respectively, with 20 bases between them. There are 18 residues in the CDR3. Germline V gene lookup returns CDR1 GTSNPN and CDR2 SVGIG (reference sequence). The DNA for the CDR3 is TGTGCCTGGAGTGTAGCATGGGGTGGGGCCTTCGGCACAGATACGCAGTATTTT. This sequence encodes CAWSVAWGGAFGTDTQYF.

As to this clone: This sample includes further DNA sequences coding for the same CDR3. CDR3: CASSPGQGSYEQYF. In nucleotides, the CDR3 is TGTGCCAGCTCACCGGGCCAGGGATCCTACGAGCAGTACTTC. This chain joins TRBV18 and TRBJ2-7; D may be TRBD1 (5 bases). Trimming removed 3 bases from V and 1 base from J, with 10 bases in between. Germline lookup yields CDR1 KGHSH and CDR2 LQKENI. The length of the CDR3 is 14 residues.

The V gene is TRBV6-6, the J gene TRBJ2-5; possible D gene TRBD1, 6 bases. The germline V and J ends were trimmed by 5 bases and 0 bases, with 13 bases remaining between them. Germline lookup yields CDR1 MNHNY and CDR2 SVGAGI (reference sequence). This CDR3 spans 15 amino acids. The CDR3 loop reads CASSRPRDNQETQYF. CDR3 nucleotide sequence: TGTGCCAGCAGTCGCCCCCGGGACAACCAAGAGACCCAGTACTTC.

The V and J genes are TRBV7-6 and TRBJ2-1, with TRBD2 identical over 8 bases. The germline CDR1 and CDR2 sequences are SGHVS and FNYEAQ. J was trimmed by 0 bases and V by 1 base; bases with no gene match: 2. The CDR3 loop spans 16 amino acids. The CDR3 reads CASSLELAVSYNEQFF. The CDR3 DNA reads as TGTGCCAGCAGCTTAGAACTAGCGGTCTCCTACAATGAGCAGTTCTTC.

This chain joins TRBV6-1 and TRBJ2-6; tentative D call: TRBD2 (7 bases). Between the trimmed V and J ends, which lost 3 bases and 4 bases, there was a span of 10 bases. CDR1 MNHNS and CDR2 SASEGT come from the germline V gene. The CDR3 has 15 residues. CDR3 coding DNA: TGTGCCAGCAGTGATGGGGGGGCGGGGGCCAACGTCCTGACTTTC. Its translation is CASSDGGAGANVLTF.

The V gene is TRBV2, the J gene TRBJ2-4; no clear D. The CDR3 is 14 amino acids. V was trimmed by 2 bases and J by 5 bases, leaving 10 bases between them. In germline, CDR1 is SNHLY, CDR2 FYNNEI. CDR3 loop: CASSEIYSQNIQYF. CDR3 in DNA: TGTGCCAGCAGTGAAATCTACAGCCAAAACATTCAGTACTTC.

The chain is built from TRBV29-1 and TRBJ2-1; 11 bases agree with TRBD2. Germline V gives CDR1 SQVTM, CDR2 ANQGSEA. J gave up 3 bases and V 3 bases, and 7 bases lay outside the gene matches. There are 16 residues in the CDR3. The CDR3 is CSVDLTSGIHYNEQFF. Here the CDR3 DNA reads TGCAGCGTTGATTTGACTAGCGGGATTCACTACAATGAGCAGTTCTTC.

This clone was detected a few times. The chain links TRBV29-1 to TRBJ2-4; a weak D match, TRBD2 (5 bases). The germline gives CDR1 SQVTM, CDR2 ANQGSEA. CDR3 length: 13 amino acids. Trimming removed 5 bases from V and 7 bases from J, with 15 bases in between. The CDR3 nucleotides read TGCAGCGTTCCGGGAAGCCTTGGGAACATTCAGTACTTC. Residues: CSVPGSLGNIQYF.

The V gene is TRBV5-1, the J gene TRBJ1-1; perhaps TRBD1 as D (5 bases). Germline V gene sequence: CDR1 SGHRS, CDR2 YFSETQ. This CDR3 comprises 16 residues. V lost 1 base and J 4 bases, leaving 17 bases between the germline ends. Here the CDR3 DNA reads TGCGCCAGCAGCTTGACGTCAGGGACTTTCGGCACTGAAGCTTTCTTT. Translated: CASSLTSGTFGTEAFF.

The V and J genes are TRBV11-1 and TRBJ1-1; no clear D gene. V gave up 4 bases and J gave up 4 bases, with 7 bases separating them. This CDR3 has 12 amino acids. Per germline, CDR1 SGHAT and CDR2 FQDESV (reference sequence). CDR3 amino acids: CASSYGSTEAFF. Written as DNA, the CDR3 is TGTGCCAGCAGCTACGGGAGCACTGAAGCTTTCTTT. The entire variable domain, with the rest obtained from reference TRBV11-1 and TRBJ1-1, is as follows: EAEVAQSPRYKITEKSQAVAFWCDPISGHATLYWYRQILGQGPELLVQFQDESVVDDSQLPKDRFSAERLKGVDSTLKIQPAELGDSAMYLCASSYGSTEAFFGQGTRLTVV.

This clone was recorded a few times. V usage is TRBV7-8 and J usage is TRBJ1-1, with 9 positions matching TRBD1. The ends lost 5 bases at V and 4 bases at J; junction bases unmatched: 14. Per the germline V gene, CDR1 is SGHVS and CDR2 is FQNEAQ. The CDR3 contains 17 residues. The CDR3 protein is CASSPRGQGSLSTEAFF. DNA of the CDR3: TGTGCCAGCAGCCCGCGGGGACAGGGTTCCTTGAGCACTGAAGCTTTCTTT.

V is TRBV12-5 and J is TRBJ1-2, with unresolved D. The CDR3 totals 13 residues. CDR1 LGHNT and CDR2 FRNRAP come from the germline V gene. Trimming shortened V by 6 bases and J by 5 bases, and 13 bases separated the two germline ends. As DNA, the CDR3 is TGTGCTAGTGGGGAGGGAGGGAGGTATGGCTACACCTTC. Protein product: CASGEGGRYGYTF.